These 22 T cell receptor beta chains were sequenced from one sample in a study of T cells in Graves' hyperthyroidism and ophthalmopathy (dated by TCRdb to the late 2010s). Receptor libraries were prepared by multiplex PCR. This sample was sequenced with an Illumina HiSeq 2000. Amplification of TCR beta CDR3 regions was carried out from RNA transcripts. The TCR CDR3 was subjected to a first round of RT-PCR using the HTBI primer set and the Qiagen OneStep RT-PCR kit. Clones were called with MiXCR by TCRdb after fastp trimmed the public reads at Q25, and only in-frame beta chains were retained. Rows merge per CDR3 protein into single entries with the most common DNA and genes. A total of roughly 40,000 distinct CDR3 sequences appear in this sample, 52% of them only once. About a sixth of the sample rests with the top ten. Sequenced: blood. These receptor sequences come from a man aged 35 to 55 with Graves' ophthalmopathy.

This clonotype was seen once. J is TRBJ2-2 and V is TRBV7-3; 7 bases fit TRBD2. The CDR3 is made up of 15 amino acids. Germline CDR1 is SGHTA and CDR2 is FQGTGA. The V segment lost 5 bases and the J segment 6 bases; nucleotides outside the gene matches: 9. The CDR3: CASSARLAGAGELFF. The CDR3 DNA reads TGTGCCAGCAGCGCGCGACTAGCCGGAGCCGGGGAGCTGTTTTTT.

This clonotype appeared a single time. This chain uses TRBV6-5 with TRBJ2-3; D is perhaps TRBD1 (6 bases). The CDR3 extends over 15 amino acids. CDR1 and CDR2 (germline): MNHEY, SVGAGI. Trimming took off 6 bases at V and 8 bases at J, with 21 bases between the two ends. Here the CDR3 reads CASRLGGYGAGTQYF. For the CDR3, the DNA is TGTGCCAGCAGGTTAGGGGGTTATGGGGCCGGTACGCAGTATTTT.

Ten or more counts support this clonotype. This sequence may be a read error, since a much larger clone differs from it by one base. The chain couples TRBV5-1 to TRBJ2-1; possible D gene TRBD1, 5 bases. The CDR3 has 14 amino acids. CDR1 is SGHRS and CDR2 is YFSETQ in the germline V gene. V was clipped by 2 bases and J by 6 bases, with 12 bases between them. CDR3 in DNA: TGCGCCAGCAGCTTCGACAGTCCCTGCAATGAGCAGTTCTTC. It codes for CASSFDSPCNEQFF. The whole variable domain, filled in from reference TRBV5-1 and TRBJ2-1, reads KAGVTQTPRYLIKTRGQQVTLSCSPISGHRSVSWYQQTPGQGLQFLFEYFSETQRNKGNFPGRFSGRQFSNSRSEMNVSTLELGDSALYLCASSFDSPCNEQFFGPGTRLTVL.

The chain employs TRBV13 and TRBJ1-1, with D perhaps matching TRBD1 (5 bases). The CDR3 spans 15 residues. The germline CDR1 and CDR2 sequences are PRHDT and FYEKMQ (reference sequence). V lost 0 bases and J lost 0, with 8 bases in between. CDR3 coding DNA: TGTGCCAGCAGCTTAGGTGGGGGTTTGAACACTGAAGCTTTCTTT. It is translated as CASSLGGGLNTEAFF.

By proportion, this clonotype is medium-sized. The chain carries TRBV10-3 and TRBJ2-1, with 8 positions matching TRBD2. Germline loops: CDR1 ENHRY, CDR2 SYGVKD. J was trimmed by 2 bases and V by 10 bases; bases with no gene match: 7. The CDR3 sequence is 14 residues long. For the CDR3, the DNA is TGTGCCACCGGGGGGGACGGCGCCTACAATGAGCAGTTCTTC. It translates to CATGGDGAYNEQFF.

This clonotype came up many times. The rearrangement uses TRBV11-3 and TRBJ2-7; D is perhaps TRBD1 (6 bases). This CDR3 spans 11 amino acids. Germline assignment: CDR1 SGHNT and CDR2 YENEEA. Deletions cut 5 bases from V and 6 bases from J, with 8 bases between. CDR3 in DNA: TGTGCCAGCAGCCGAGGGGGCGAGCAGTACTTC. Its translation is CASSRGGEQYF.

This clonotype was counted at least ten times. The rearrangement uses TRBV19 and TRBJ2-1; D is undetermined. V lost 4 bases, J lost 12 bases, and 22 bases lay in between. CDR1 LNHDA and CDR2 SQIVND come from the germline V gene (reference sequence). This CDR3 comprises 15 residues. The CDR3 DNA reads TGTGCCAGTAGTAGTGTGAAAACAGTCGGATTAGGGCAGTTCTTC. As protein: CASSSVKTVGLGQFF.

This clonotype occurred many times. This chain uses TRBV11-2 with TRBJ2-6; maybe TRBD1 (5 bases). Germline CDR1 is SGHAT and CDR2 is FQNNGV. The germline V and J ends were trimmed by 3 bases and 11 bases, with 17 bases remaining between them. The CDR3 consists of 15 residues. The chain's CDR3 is CASSFQGSPVDVLTF. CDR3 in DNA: TGTGCCAGCAGCTTTCAGGGCTCTCCTGTAGACGTCCTGACTTTC.

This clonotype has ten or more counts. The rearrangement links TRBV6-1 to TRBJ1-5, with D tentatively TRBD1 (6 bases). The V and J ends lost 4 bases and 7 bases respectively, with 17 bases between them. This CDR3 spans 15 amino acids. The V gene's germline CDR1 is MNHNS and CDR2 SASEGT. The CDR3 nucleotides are TGTGCCAGCAGTGGAGGGGGAGCGGGTAGGCAGCCCCAGCATTTT. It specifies CASSGGGAGRQPQHF.

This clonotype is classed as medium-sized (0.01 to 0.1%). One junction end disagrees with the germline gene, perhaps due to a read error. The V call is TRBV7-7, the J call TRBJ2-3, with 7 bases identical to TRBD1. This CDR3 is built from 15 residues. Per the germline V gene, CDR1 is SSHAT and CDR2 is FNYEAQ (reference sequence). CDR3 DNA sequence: TGTGCTAGCAGCTTAGGGAAGGCAGGGGGAGATACGCAGTATTTT. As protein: CASSLGKAGGDTQYF.

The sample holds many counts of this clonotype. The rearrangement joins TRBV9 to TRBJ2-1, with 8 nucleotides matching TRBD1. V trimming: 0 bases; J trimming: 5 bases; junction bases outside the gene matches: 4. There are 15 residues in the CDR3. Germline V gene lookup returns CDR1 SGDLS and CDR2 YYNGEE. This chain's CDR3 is CASSVGQGANNEQFF. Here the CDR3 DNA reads TGTGCCAGCAGCGTAGGTCAGGGGGCTAACAATGAGCAGTTCTTC.

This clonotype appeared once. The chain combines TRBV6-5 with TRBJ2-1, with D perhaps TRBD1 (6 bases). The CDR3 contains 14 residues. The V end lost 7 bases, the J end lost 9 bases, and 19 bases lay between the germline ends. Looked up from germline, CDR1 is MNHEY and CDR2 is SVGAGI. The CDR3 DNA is TGTGCCAGCACCCCCGGGTGGGGGCTGAGTGAGCAGTTCTTC. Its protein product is CASTPGWGLSEQFF.

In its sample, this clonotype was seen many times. CDR3: CASSHQLAGGDNEQFF. The CDR3 DNA is TGTGCCAGCAGCCACCAACTAGCGGGAGGAGACAATGAGCAGTTCTTC. The rearrangement joins TRBV14 to TRBJ2-1, with 12 bases matching TRBD2. This CDR3 contains 16 residues. Germline trimming cut 3 bases from V and 5 bases from J; bases unmatched to any gene: 5. CDR1 and CDR2 (germline): SGHDN, FVKESK.

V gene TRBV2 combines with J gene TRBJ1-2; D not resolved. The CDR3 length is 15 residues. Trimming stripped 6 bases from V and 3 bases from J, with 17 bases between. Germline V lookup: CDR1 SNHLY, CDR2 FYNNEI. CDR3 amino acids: CASSRLAGLDYGYTF. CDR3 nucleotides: TGTGCCAGCAGCAGACTAGCGGGGTTAGACTATGGCTACACCTTC.

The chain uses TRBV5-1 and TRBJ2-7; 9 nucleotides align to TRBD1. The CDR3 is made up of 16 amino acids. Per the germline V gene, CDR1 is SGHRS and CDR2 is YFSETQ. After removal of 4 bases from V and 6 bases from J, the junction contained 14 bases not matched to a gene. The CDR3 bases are TGCGCCAGCAGCGCCGAGCTAAAGGACAGGGGTGGCGAGCAGTACTTC. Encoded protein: CASSAELKDRGGEQYF.

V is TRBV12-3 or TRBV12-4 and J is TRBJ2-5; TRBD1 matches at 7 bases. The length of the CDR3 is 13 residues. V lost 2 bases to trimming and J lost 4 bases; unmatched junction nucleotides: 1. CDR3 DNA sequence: TGTGCCAGCAGTTTACGACAGGGAGAGACCCAGTACTTC. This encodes CASSLRQGETQYF.

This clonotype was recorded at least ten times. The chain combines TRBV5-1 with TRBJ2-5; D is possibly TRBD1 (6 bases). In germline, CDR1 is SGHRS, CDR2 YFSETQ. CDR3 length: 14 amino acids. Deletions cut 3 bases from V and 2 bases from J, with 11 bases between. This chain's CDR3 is CASSSDRKQETQYF. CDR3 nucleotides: TGCGCCAGCAGCTCGGACAGAAAACAAGAGACCCAGTACTTC.

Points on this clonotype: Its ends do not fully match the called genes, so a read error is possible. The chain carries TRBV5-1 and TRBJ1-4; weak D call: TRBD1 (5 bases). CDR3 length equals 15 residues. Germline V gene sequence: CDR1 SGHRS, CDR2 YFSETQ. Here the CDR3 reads CASSLDPGTNEKLVF. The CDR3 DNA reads TGCGCCAGCAGCTTAGACCCTGGGACTAATGAAAAACTGGTTTTT. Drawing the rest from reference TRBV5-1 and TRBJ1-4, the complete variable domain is KAGVTQTPRYLIKTRGQQVTLSCSPISGHRSVSWYQQTPGQGLQFLFEYFSETQRNKGNFPGRFSGRQFSNSRSEMNVSTLELGDSALYLCASSLDPGTNEKLVFGSGTQLSVL.

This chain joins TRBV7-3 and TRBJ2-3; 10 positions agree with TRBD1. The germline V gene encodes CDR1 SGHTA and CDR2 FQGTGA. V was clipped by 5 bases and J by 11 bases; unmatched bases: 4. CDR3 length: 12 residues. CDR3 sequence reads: CASSLRDRGQYF. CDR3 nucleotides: TGTGCCAGCAGCCTCCGGGACAGGGGGCAGTATTTT.

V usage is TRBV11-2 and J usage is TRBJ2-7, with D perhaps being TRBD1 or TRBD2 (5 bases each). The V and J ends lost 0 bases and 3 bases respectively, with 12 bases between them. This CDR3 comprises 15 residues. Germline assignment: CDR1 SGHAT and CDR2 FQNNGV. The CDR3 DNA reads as TGTGCCAGCAGCTTAGAAGTAGGGACCATCTACGAGCAGTACTTC. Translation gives CASSLEVGTIYEQYF.

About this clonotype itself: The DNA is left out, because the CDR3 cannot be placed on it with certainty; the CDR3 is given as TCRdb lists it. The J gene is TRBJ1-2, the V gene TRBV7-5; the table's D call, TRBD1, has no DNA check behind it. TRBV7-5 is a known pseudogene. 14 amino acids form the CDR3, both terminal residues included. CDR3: CISVPEGTDYGYTF.

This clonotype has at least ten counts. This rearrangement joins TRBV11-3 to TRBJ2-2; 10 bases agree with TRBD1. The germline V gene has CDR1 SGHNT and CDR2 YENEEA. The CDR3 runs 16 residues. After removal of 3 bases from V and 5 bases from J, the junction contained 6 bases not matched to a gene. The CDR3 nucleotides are TGTGCCAGCAGCTTCGACTTGGGACAGGGGACCGGGGAGCTGTTTTTT. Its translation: CASSFDLGQGTGELFF.